The 18 T cell receptor beta chains reported below all come from one sample, sequenced in a study of OX40 agonist ivuxolimab in advanced cancers. Repertoires were generated with immunoSEQ multiplex PCR, while TCRdb's copy carries only in-frame clones and drops some. Of 65,000 to 75,000 clones listed, approximately 89% were seen once; the top ten hold around 1.1%. This specimen was CD4+ or CD8+ T cells sorted from blood, taken in a trial of the OX40 agonist ivuxolimab. The receptor source for this set is an adult with an advanced solid tumor such as melanoma, head and neck, liver or kidney cancer.

The V call is TRBV6-6, the J call TRBJ2-7; 8 nucleotides match TRBD1. The CDR3 contains 14 residues. Germline CDR1 and CDR2: MNHNY and SVGAGI (reference sequence). V was clipped by 2 bases and J by 2 bases; unmatched bases: 2. CDR3 in amino acids: CASSYRDRPYEQYF. CDR3 nucleotide sequence: TGTGCCAGCAGTTACAGGGACAGGCCCTACGAGCAGTACTTC.

This sequence joins TRBV7-8 and TRBJ2-7, with D unresolved. The V gene lost 5 bases and the J gene lost 4 bases, with 12 bases spanning the gap. This CDR3 is 13 amino acids long. Germline-derived CDR1 and CDR2 are SGHVS and FQNEAQ. The CDR3 sequence is CASSVKAGYEQYF. The CDR3 DNA follows: TGTGCCAGCAGCGTTAAGGCCGGATACGAGCAGTACTTC.

CDR3 sequence reads: CASSMDGGNQPQHF. CDR3 bases: TGTGCCAGCAGCATGGATGGGGGCAATCAGCCCCAGCATTTT. This chain joins TRBV2 and TRBJ1-5; D call uncertain. This CDR3 has 14 residues. V lost 6 bases to trimming and J lost 2 bases, with 11 bases between them. CDR1 and CDR2 from the germline V gene are SNHLY and FYNNEI.

CDR3 in DNA: TGCGCCAGCAGCCAAGCGGGACAGGGGGCTGGGGAGACCCAGTACTTC. Translated: CASSQAGQGAGETQYF. The chain links TRBV4-1 to TRBJ2-5, with 12 positions matching TRBD1. Germline V lookup: CDR1 MGHRA, CDR2 YSYEKL. The junction had 5 bases not matched to a gene; V was cut back by 1 base and J by 5 bases. The CDR3 extends over 16 amino acids.

The chain uses TRBV4-1 and TRBJ2-4; TRBD1 or TRBD2 may be the D gene (5 bases each). Trimming pared 0 bases from V and 0 bases from J, leaving 12 bases between. The germline CDR1 and CDR2 sequences are MGHRA and YSYEKL. The CDR3 consists of 17 residues. Written as DNA, the CDR3 is TGCGCCAGCAGCCAAGATCAGGGAGAGCTAGCCAAAAACATTCAGTACTTC. It yields the protein CASSQDQGELAKNIQYF.

The rearrangement links TRBV6-1 to TRBJ1-6; D unresolved. Per the germline V gene, CDR1 is MNHNS and CDR2 is SASEGT. Trimming took off 5 bases at V and 4 bases at J, with 9 bases between the two ends. This CDR3 is built from 14 residues. The CDR3 loop reads CASSPGPYNSPLHF. The CDR3 nucleotides read TGTGCCAGCAGTCCGGGCCCTTATAATTCACCCCTCCACTTT.

The chain recombines TRBV10-1 with TRBJ2-1; no clear D gene. This CDR3 has 13 residues. Trimming pared 3 bases from V and 8 bases from J, leaving 11 bases between. Germline CDR1 is WNHNN and CDR2 is SYGVQD (reference sequence). CDR3 residues: CASSDPPTDEQFF. Here the CDR3 DNA reads TGCGCCAGCAGTGATCCTCCGACGGATGAGCAGTTCTTC.

The rearrangement uses TRBV18 and TRBJ1-5, with D possibly being TRBD1 (5 bases). The CDR3 is 16 residues long. Trimming stripped 3 bases from V and 0 bases from J, with 12 bases between. Germline V gene data show CDR1 as KGHSH and CDR2 as LQKENI. CDR3 residues: CASSPSGSYSNQPQHF. For the CDR3, the DNA is TGTGCCAGCTCACCGTCAGGGTCATATAGCAATCAGCCCCAGCATTTT.

The chain employs TRBV11-2 and TRBJ2-3, with TRBD2 identical over 11 bases. Germline values: CDR1 SGHAT, CDR2 FQNNGV. With V trimmed by 1 base and J by 4 bases, 1 base remained unmatched. The CDR3 is 15 residues long. The CDR3, as DNA: TGTGCCAGCAGCTTAGCACTAGCGGGGGCAGATACGCAGTATTTT. Residues: CASSLALAGADTQYF.

The rearrangement joins TRBV30 to TRBJ2-2; possible D gene TRBD2, 5 bases. With 3 bases removed from V and 6 bases from J, the gap between germline ends came to 14 bases. The CDR3 has 14 residues. Germline CDR1 reads GTSNPN; CDR2 reads SVGIG (reference sequence). CDR3 nucleotide sequence: TGTGCCTGGAGCAGAGGGAAGGGCCCCGGGGAGCTGTTTTTT. It specifies CAWSRGKGPGELFF. The whole variable domain, filled in from reference TRBV30 and TRBJ2-2, reads SQTIHQWPATLVQPVGSPLSLECTVEGTSNPNLYWYRQAAGRGLQLLFYSVGIGQISSEVPQNLSASRPQDRQFILSSKKLLLSDSGFYLCAWSRGKGPGELFFGEGSRLTVL.

This chain links TRBV6-5 with TRBJ1-4; no clear D gene. Looked up from germline, CDR1 is MNHEY and CDR2 is SVGAGI. Trimming cost V 4 bases and J 0 bases, with 9 bases left between them. The CDR3 runs to 15 residues. CDR3 in DNA: TGTGCCAGCAGTTCGGGGTTTGCAACTAATGAAAAACTGTTTTTT. The encoded protein is CASSSGFATNEKLFF.

This clone was detected only a few times. The CDR3, as DNA: TGTGCCAGCAGTCCCGGGACAGGGGTTGTATTGGGCAATCAGCCCCAGCATTTT. This codes for CASSPGTGVVLGNQPQHF. The chain is built from TRBV7-9 and TRBJ1-5; 10 positions agree with TRBD1. Unmatched junction bases numbered 13, after V lost 6 bases and J lost 2 bases. CDR1 and CDR2 (germline): SEHNR, FQNEAQ (reference sequence). The CDR3 covers 18 residues.

The V call is TRBV23-1, the J call TRBJ2-7, with no clear D. TRBV23-1 is an open reading frame whose function is uncertain. The CDR3 loop spans 13 amino acids. The V end was cut by 0 bases, the J end by 2 bases, with 5 bases between. The CDR3 protein is CASSQSLAYEQYF. CDR3 sequence (DNA): TGCGCCAGCAGTCAATCCCTAGCCTACGAGCAGTACTTC.

J is TRBJ1-1 and V is TRBV19; a possible D gene is TRBD1 (6 bases). The germline CDR1 and CDR2 sequences are LNHDA and SQIVND (reference sequence). This CDR3 contains 14 residues. V gave up 1 base and J gave up 1 base, with 7 bases separating them. In DNA, the CDR3 is TGTGCCAGTAGTATAGGCAGGGGGAACACTGAAGCTTTCTTT. This sequence encodes CASSIGRGNTEAFF.

The chain is built from TRBV5-4 and TRBJ1-1; the D is unclear. This CDR3 spans 15 amino acids. The germline V and J ends were trimmed by 2 bases and 0 bases, with 11 bases remaining between them. CDR1 SGHNT and CDR2 YYREEE come from the germline V gene (reference sequence). The chain's CDR3 is CASSLSPQMNTEAFF. The CDR3 nucleotides are TGTGCCAGCAGCTTATCCCCACAGATGAACACTGAAGCTTTCTTT.

The V call is TRBV2, the J call TRBJ2-6; no clear D gene. V shed 8 bases and J shed 4 bases, with 12 bases lying between them. CDR3 size: 14 residues. Germline V gives CDR1 SNHLY, CDR2 FYNNEI. The CDR3 spells CASGMVGGANVLTF. CDR3 coding DNA: TGTGCCAGCGGGATGGTAGGGGGGGCCAACGTCCTGACTTTC.

The chain has TRBV7-9 and TRBJ1-1; 8 nucleotides match TRBD1. The germline V gene encodes CDR1 SEHNR and CDR2 FQNEAQ (reference sequence). The CDR3 is made up of 17 amino acids. V lost 5 bases and J lost 1; bases outside the gene matches: 12. In DNA, the CDR3 is TGTGCCAGCAGCAAAAGGACCTCCGGGACAGGGAACACTGAAGCTTTCTTT. Its protein product is CASSKRTSGTGNTEAFF.

The chain employs TRBV2 and TRBJ1-3, with D perhaps matching TRBD1 (5 bases). Germline V lookup: CDR1 SNHLY, CDR2 FYNNEI. Trimming took 1 base from V and 7 from J, leaving 11 bases between them. There are 14 residues in the CDR3. In DNA form, the CDR3 reads TGTGCCAGCAGTGAAGGGGGGGTTAGTAACACCATATATTTT. It codes for CASSEGGVSNTIYF.